These 21 T cell receptor beta chains were sequenced from one sample in a study of Graves' ophthalmopathy and Graves' hyperthyroidism. Amplification of the TCR beta CDR3 regions used RNA transcripts (as template). The library came from an HTBI-primed first-round RT-PCR and a second-round multiplex PCR. TCRdb redid the calling of the multiplex PCR reads with MiXCR, one entry per CDR3 protein. The table has hundreds of thousands of distinct CDR3 sequences, around 42% seen once; the top ten hold more than 45%. Material: peripheral blood. The receptor set was obtained from an adult man with Graves' ophthalmopathy.

As DNA, the CDR3 is TGTGCCAGCAAACAGTTGAACACTGAAGCTTTCTTT. Translated, it gives CASKQLNTEAFF. The chain combines TRBV28 with TRBJ1-1; D ambiguous. V dropped 7 bases and J dropped 0 bases, with 6 bases sitting between them. The CDR3 is made up of 12 amino acids. Germline CDR1 MDHEN, CDR2 SYDVKM.

This clonotype occurred a few times. The genes are TRBV7-6 and TRBJ2-5; 8 nucleotides agree with TRBD2. CDR1 and CDR2 (germline): SGHVS, FNYEAQ. V shed 8 bases and J 4 bases; nucleotides not matched to a gene: 9. The length of the CDR3 is 14 residues. CDR3: CASVLDGLAETQYF. CDR3 bases: TGTGCCAGCGTTCTTGATGGACTAGCAGAGACCCAGTACTTC. The full variable domain, completed using reference TRBV7-6 and TRBJ2-5, is GAGVSQSPRYKVTKRGQDVALRCDPISGHVSLYWYRQALGQGPEFLTYFNYEAQQDKSGLPNDRFSAERPEGSISTLTIQRTEQRDSAMYRCASVLDGLAETQYFGPGTRLLVL.

This clonotype was seen just once. The chain is built from TRBV29-1 and TRBJ1-2, with 9 bases identical to TRBD1. Germline lookup yields CDR1 SQVTM and CDR2 ANQGSEA. The CDR3 length is 14 residues. V lost 6 bases and J lost 4; bases outside the gene matches: 9. The CDR3 DNA sequence: TGCAGCGTCCCCCCGACAGGGGGAAGCTATGGCTACACCTTC. Translating gives CSVPPTGGSYGYTF.

The chain has TRBV5-4 and TRBJ2-7; D remains unclear. There are 13 residues in the CDR3. From germline, CDR1 is SGHNT and CDR2 YYREEE (reference sequence). Trimming shortened V by 0 bases and J by 6 bases, and 10 bases separated the two germline ends. This CDR3 reads CASSLDTRGEQYF. DNA of the CDR3: TGTGCCAGCAGCTTGGACACCCGAGGCGAGCAGTACTTC.

The rearrangement uses TRBV12-3 or TRBV12-4 and TRBJ1-2; unclear D gene. The CDR3 has 11 residues. V lost 1 base and J 8 bases, leaving 5 bases between the germline ends. The CDR3: CASSLGRGYTF. The CDR3 nucleotides are TGTGCCAGCAGTTTAGGACGCGGCTACACCTTC.

For this clonotype: One junction end does not reproduce the germline sequence, and a read error may be involved. The CDR3 here is CASSREGPPIAGDFYEQYF. CDR3 DNA sequence: TGCGCCAGCAGCCGTGAGGGACCTCCTATAGCGGGGGATTTCTACGAGCAGTACTTC. This rearrangement joins TRBV7-6 to TRBJ2-7, with 9 bases lining up with TRBD2. CDR1 is SGHVS, CDR2 FNYEAQ, per germline. This CDR3 contains 19 residues.

The V and J genes are TRBV24-1 and TRBJ2-2; D ambiguous. Germline CDR1 and CDR2: KGHDR and SFDVKD. V was clipped by 5 bases and J by 5 bases, with 5 bases between them. The CDR3 length is 12 residues. CDR3 sequence: CATSGLTGELFF. In DNA, the CDR3 is TGTGCCACCAGTGGTCTTACCGGGGAGCTGTTTTTT.

This clonotype was counted between two and nine times. This chain connects TRBV2 to TRBJ2-7, with D unclear. The germline gives CDR1 SNHLY, CDR2 FYNNEI. The ends were cut back, 4 bases at V and 1 base at J, with 5 bases in the middle. The CDR3 length is 12 residues. DNA of the CDR3: TGTGCCAGCAGTGCGGGTTCCTACGAGCAGTACTTC. It yields the protein CASSAGSYEQYF.

This clonotype was counted only a few times. This chain links TRBV5-1 with TRBJ1-5; D remains ambiguous. The CDR3 totals 13 residues. Per germline, CDR1 SGHRS and CDR2 YFSETQ. V shed 3 bases and J shed 2 bases, with 6 bases lying between them. The chain's CDR3 is CASSSDGNQPQHF. The CDR3 region has the DNA TGCGCCAGCAGCTCCGACGGCAATCAGCCCCAGCATTTT.

The chain employs TRBV12-3 or TRBV12-4 and TRBJ2-2; D is ambiguous. The CDR3 sequence is 10 residues long. The V and J ends lost 11 bases and 6 bases respectively, with 7 bases between them. CDR3 protein: CAPMSGELFF. CDR3 nucleotides: TGTGCCCCCATGTCCGGGGAGCTGTTTTTT.

V and J are TRBV4-1 and TRBJ1-5; TRBD1 might be the D (6 bases). The CDR3 contains 15 residues. Germline CDR1 and CDR2: MGHRA and YSYEKL. V was clipped by 1 base and J by 6 bases, with 13 bases between them. CDR3 amino acids: CASSQVWGRGQPQHF. The CDR3 coding sequence is TGCGCCAGCAGCCAAGTATGGGGCAGGGGTCAGCCCCAGCATTTT.

This clonotype turned up a few times. This rearrangement joins TRBV5-8 to TRBJ2-5; 10 nucleotides line up with TRBD2. Germline V gene data show CDR1 as SGHTS and CDR2 as YDEGEE. The CDR3 has 15 residues. With 2 bases clipped from V and 4 bases from J, the junction kept 5 bases outside the gene matches. The CDR3 bases are TGTGCCAGCAGCTTATGGACTAGCGGAGCAGAGACCCAGTACTTC. Translation gives CASSLWTSGAETQYF.

Notes on this clonotype: Germline is not matched at one junction end, which may reflect a read error. The gene calls are TRBV5-1 and TRBJ2-7; D is possibly TRBD2 (5 bases). The CDR3 spans 10 residues. Looked up from germline, CDR1 is SGHRS and CDR2 is YFSETQ. This CDR3 is CASSGVDWLF. The CDR3 coding sequence is TGCGCCAGCAGCGGGGTGGACTGGTTGTTC.

This clonotype was observed many times. CDR3 coding DNA: TGCAGCGTATCCTCTGGGGGACATGGCAATCAGCCCCAGCATTTT. Its protein is CSVSSGGHGNQPQHF. V gene TRBV29-1 combines with J gene TRBJ1-5, with D possibly TRBD1 on 6 matching bases. In germline, CDR1 is SQVTM, CDR2 ANQGSEA. Trimming pared 6 bases from V and 2 bases from J, leaving 17 bases between. The CDR3 is 15 residues long.

The gene calls are TRBV5-1 and TRBJ2-5; D assignment may be TRBD1 or TRBD2 (7 bases each). CDR3 length: 16 residues. CDR1 SGHRS and CDR2 YFSETQ come from the germline V gene. Trimming took off 4 bases at V and 4 bases at J, with 20 bases between the two ends. In DNA form, the CDR3 reads TGCGCCAGCAGCCTGGGGGCCGGCAGGGGGGGAGAGACCCAGTACTTC. It translates to CASSLGAGRGGETQYF.

This clonotype was seen only a few times. This chain uses TRBV5-1 with TRBJ2-6; TRBD1 matches 7 bases. Trimming cost V 4 bases and J 0 bases; bases outside gene matches: 10. CDR3 size: 18 residues. In germline, CDR1 is SGHRS, CDR2 YFSETQ. The DNA for the CDR3 is TGCGCCAGCAGCCTAGGACAGGCAAGACCCTCTGGGGCCAACGTCCTGACTTTC. It translates to CASSLGQARPSGANVLTF.

This chain links TRBV7-2 with TRBJ2-7; 7 nucleotides agree with TRBD2. V shed 0 bases, J shed 2 bases, and the junction held 10 bases outside the gene matches. Germline assignment: CDR1 SGHTA and CDR2 FQGNSA. This CDR3 comprises 17 residues. The CDR3 sequence is CASSLAGGLADTYEQYF. The CDR3 nucleotides read TGTGCCAGCAGCTTAGCGGGAGGGCTAGCTGATACCTACGAGCAGTACTTC.

With regard to this clonotype: At one end the junction does not follow the germline gene, possibly because of a read error. The rearrangement uses TRBV10-3 and TRBJ2-6; 9 bases match TRBD2. The CDR3 is made up of 16 amino acids. Germline CDR1 and CDR2: ENHRY and SYGVKD. This chain's CDR3 is CASSEEVSGSANVLTF. In DNA, the CDR3 is TGTGCCAGCAGTGAAGAAGTTAGCGGGAGCGCCAACGTCCTGACTTTC.

The rearrangement joins TRBV29-1 to TRBJ2-3; 11 bases are a match to TRBD2. The ends lost 7 bases at V and 3 bases at J; junction bases unmatched: 9. From germline, CDR1 is SQVTM and CDR2 ANQGSEA. The CDR3 spans 15 residues. The CDR3 is CSGSSGGPRTDTQYF. As DNA, the CDR3 is TGCAGCGGGTCTAGCGGGGGGCCGCGTACAGATACGCAGTATTTT.

This clonotype was observed many times. The chain employs TRBV7-9 and TRBJ2-2; D ambiguous. Germline lookup yields CDR1 SEHNR and CDR2 FQNEAQ (reference sequence). The germline V and J ends were trimmed by 2 bases and 5 bases, with 9 bases remaining between them. The CDR3 sequence is 14 residues long. In DNA, the CDR3 is TGTGCCAGCAGCTTAAGTAAGGGAACCGGGGAGCTGTTTTTT. Encoded protein: CASSLSKGTGELFF.

The chain is built from TRBV2 and TRBJ1-2; TRBD1 matches 8 bases. Germline lookup yields CDR1 SNHLY and CDR2 FYNNEI. V dropped 5 bases and J dropped 7; count of bases not matched to a gene: 12. The CDR3 runs 15 residues. The DNA of the CDR3 is TGTGCCAGCAGTCCCACGGGACAGGTGGGTGCTGGCTACACCTTC. Its protein product is CASSPTGQVGAGYTF.